These 11 T cell receptor beta chains share one sample of origin, sequenced in a study of T cells in localized non-small cell lung cancer. Using immunoSEQ multiplex PCR, the repertoire was profiled, and TCRdb retains in-frame clones only, with some absent. The data contain about 26,000 clones, over 75% of them seen just once; the ten biggest clones take up around a tenth. Sequencing was performed on peripheral blood, taken before any cancer treatment. The receptors originated from a man aged 40 to 70 with stage III squamous cell lung carcinoma.

The J gene is TRBJ1-2, the V gene TRBV7-2; D not resolved. Trimming removed 3 bases at V and 8 bases at J, with 16 bases between. The CDR3 is 14 residues long. Germline V gives CDR1 SGHTA, CDR2 FQGNSA. CDR3 nucleotides: TGTGCCAGCAGCTTGGCGGGCCTCGGCGGGGGCTACACCTTC. It codes for CASSLAGLGGGYTF.

The chain carries TRBV27 and TRBJ2-5; 8 bases are shared with TRBD1. CDR1 and CDR2 from the germline V gene are MNHEY and SMNVEV (reference sequence). There are 14 residues in the CDR3. J gave up 5 bases and V 6 bases, and 8 bases lay outside the gene matches. CDR3: CASRLRQGRETQYF. In DNA form, the CDR3 reads TGTGCCAGCAGGCTCAGACAGGGGAGGGAGACCCAGTACTTC.

Only a few counts were recorded for this clone. The V and J genes are TRBV7-9 and TRBJ2-7, with D perhaps matching TRBD1 (9 bases). The germline V gene encodes CDR1 SEHNR and CDR2 FQNEAQ (reference sequence). CDR3 length equals 17 residues. The germline V and J ends were trimmed by 7 bases and 6 bases, with 28 bases remaining between them. The DNA of the CDR3 is TGTGCCAGCACCCCGGGACAGGGAAGCGGGAGACGGAGCGAGCAGTACTTC. This encodes CASTPGQGSGRRSEQYF.

This clone was observed a single time. This chain joins TRBV19 and TRBJ1-4; D is possibly TRBD1 (6 bases). This CDR3 region has 15 residues. V lost 7 bases and J lost 7, with 19 bases in between. Germline lookup yields CDR1 LNHDA and CDR2 SQIVND (reference sequence). CDR3 coding DNA: TGTGCCAGTACCACGTCCCGCAGGGGAGGTGAAAAACTGTTTTTT. Protein: CASTTSRRGGEKLFF. Based on the CDR3 plus reference TRBV19 and TRBJ1-4, the full variable domain is DGGITQSPKYLFRKEGQNVTLSCEQNLNHDAMYWYRQDPGQGLRLIYYSQIVNDFQKGDIAEGYSVSREKKESFPLTVTSAQKNPTAFYLCASTTSRRGGEKLFFGSGTQLSVL.

This clone was detected a few times. The DNA for the CDR3 is TGCGCCAGCACAGGGGGCACTGAAGCTTTCTTT. Protein product: CASTGGTEAFF. This sequence joins TRBV5-1 and TRBJ1-1; 7 positions match TRBD1. Trimming removed 6 bases from V and 4 bases from J; junction bases left unmatched: 0. The CDR3 spans 11 residues. Germline lookup yields CDR1 SGHRS and CDR2 YFSETQ.

This clone was seen a handful of times. This chain joins TRBV30 and TRBJ2-3; D may be TRBD1 (6 bases). The CDR3 has 12 amino acids. V lost 7 bases, J lost 2 bases, and 10 bases lay in between. Germline V CDR1 and CDR2: GTSNPN, SVGIG (reference sequence). The CDR3, as DNA: TGTGCCTCTAGACAGGTCACAGATACGCAGTATTTT. Encoded protein: CASRQVTDTQYF.

V usage is TRBV27 and J usage is TRBJ2-7; the D gene is possibly TRBD1 (7 bases). Germline values: CDR1 MNHEY, CDR2 SMNVEV (reference sequence). V dropped 2 bases and J dropped 0 bases, with 14 bases sitting between them. There are 16 residues in the CDR3. CDR3 coding DNA: TGTGCCAGCAGTTTAAGTAGCAGGGGGGACTCCTACGAGCAGTACTTC. Translation gives CASSLSSRGDSYEQYF.

The V gene is TRBV19, the J gene TRBJ1-1, with no clear D. Germline values: CDR1 LNHDA, CDR2 SQIVND (reference sequence). The CDR3 has 14 residues. Trimming removed 6 bases at V and 7 bases at J, with 18 bases between. The CDR3 DNA reads TGTGCCAGTAGCCTTGGGGTGACCTCCATTGAAGCTTTCTTT. Protein sequence: CASSLGVTSIEAFF.

CDR3 in DNA: TGTGCCAGCAGTGAAGGGACAGGGACCGCTAACTATGGCTACACCTTC. Translated, it gives CASSEGTGTANYGYTF. J is TRBJ1-2 and V is TRBV6-1, with 8 bases aligning to TRBD1. The CDR3 contains 16 residues. Germline assignment: CDR1 MNHNS and CDR2 SASEGT. V dropped 1 base and J dropped 0; count of bases not matched to a gene: 4.

The chain joins TRBV7-8 to TRBJ2-7; D is possibly TRBD1 or TRBD2 (5 bases each). The CDR3 has 15 amino acids. Germline V gene lookup returns CDR1 SGHVS and CDR2 FQNEAQ. V lost 5 bases to trimming and J lost 2 bases, with 16 bases between them. CDR3 in DNA: TGTGCCAGCAGCCTGATGGGGACGGGGCCCTACGAGCAGTACTTC. This gives the protein CASSLMGTGPYEQYF.

As DNA, the CDR3 is TGTGCCAGCAGCTTGATAGCGCTGGATAAAGAGACCCAGTACTTC. Its translation is CASSLIALDKETQYF. This chain connects TRBV5-6 to TRBJ2-5; possibly TRBD2 for D (5 bases). The V and J ends lost 1 base and 3 bases respectively, with 13 bases between them. Germline V gives CDR1 SGHDT, CDR2 YYEEEE. This CDR3 has 15 amino acids.